Listed here are 20 T cell receptor beta chains from one sample, sequenced in a study of blood T cell repertoires in COVID-19. Here immunoSEQ multiplex PCR was the method, and the copy in TCRdb shows in-frame clones only, minus some. The sample includes approximately 59,000 clones, around four fifths of them seen just once. The sample consisted of peripheral blood. Source of these receptors: a woman aged 80 or over with acute or convalescent COVID-19.

This sequence joins TRBV4-2 and TRBJ1-4; TRBD1 might be the D (5 bases). The CDR3 extends over 15 amino acids. V lost 4 bases, J lost 2 bases, and 11 bases lay in between. The germline gives CDR1 LGHNA, CDR2 YNFKEQ. The CDR3 DNA reads TGTGCCAGCAGCCGGGGGGGAGGGACTAATGAAAAACTGTTTTTT. Residues: CASSRGGGTNEKLFF.

The chain is built from TRBV9 and TRBJ1-3; perhaps TRBD1 as D (6 bases). The CDR3 runs 14 residues. CDR1 and CDR2 from the germline V gene are SGDLS and YYNGEE. V was trimmed by 7 bases and J by 6 bases, leaving 17 bases between them. The chain's CDR3 is CASEEGDQKNTIYF. The CDR3 DNA sequence: TGTGCCAGCGAAGAGGGGGACCAAAAAAACACCATATATTTT.

The chain uses TRBV2 and TRBJ1-6; possible D gene TRBD1, 6 bases. The CDR3 sequence is 13 residues long. The germline CDR1 and CDR2 sequences are SNHLY and FYNNEI. V dropped 10 bases and J dropped 7 bases, with 14 bases sitting between them. The CDR3 is CAKSGQGNSPLHF. CDR3 sequence (DNA): TGTGCCAAGTCGGGGCAGGGGAATTCACCCCTCCACTTT.

This clone was detected once. The CDR3 nucleotides read TGTGCCAGCAGCTTAGCCGGGGGGGCCTTGGATGAGCAGTTCTTC. As protein: CASSLAGGALDEQFF. The chain employs TRBV7-2 and TRBJ2-1; TRBD2 agrees at 8 bases. Germline CDR1 SGHTA, CDR2 FQGNSA. The trim removed 0 bases at V and 8 bases at J, leaving 6 bases unmatched. The CDR3 has 15 amino acids.

The chain combines TRBV6-5 with TRBJ2-7, with TRBD1 matching over 9 bases. This CDR3 contains 15 residues. Losses at the gene ends were 1 base for V and 4 bases for J; bases not matched to a gene: 5. Germline loops: CDR1 MNHEY, CDR2 SVGAGI. The CDR3 nucleotides read TGTGCCAGCAGTTACTTGACAGGGGGACAATACGAGCAGTACTTC. This sequence encodes CASSYLTGGQYEQYF.

V is TRBV5-1 and J is TRBJ2-7; 7 bases are a match to TRBD2. With 6 bases clipped from V and 7 bases from J, the junction kept 10 bases outside the gene matches. The CDR3 covers 13 residues. Germline loops: CDR1 SGHRS, CDR2 YFSETQ. In DNA, the CDR3 is TGCGCCAGCACACCGGACGCGGGGGAAGAGCAGTACTTC. It specifies CASTPDAGEEQYF.

CDR3 sequence (DNA): TGTGCCAGCAGCGAAGGGACCGGAGGGGACAATGAGCAGTTCTTC. This translates into CASSEGTGGDNEQFF. The chain is built from TRBV5-4 and TRBJ2-1; D might be TRBD2 (6 bases). The CDR3 extends over 15 amino acids. V was cut by 4 bases and J by 5 bases, with 16 bases left in between. Germline lookup yields CDR1 SGHNT and CDR2 YYREEE (reference sequence).

V gene TRBV7-9 combines with J gene TRBJ2-1; 9 nucleotides align to TRBD2. After removal of 5 bases from V and 7 bases from J, the junction contained 12 bases not matched to a gene. This CDR3 is built from 16 residues. CDR1 is SEHNR, CDR2 FQNEAQ, per germline (reference sequence). CDR3 loop: CASSPWRGGRVNEQFF. As DNA, the CDR3 is TGTGCCAGCAGCCCGTGGCGGGGGGGCCGGGTGAATGAGCAGTTCTTC.

The chain is built from TRBV28 and TRBJ2-3, with 7 bases fitting TRBD1. The V gene end was trimmed by 7 bases and the J gene end by 2 bases; junction bases not matched to a gene: 12. Per the germline V gene, CDR1 is MDHEN and CDR2 is SYDVKM. This CDR3 region has 16 residues. CDR3 region: CASTGGNRGDTDTQYF. CDR3 nucleotide sequence: TGTGCCAGCACCGGAGGAAACAGGGGAGACACAGATACGCAGTATTTT.

The V gene is TRBV7-9, the J gene TRBJ2-3; 9 bases are a match to TRBD2. Germline V CDR1 and CDR2: SEHNR, FQNEAQ (reference sequence). J lost 3 bases, V lost 1 base, and 8 bases had no gene match. This CDR3 has 17 residues. For the CDR3, the DNA is TGTGCCAGCAGCTTAGGGGGCGGGAGGGCCGGAACAGATACGCAGTATTTT. It is translated as CASSLGGGRAGTDTQYF.

The chain employs TRBV7-9 and TRBJ2-1, with D perhaps TRBD2 (5 bases). This CDR3 comprises 13 residues. Per germline, CDR1 SEHNR and CDR2 FQNEAQ (reference sequence). The germline V and J ends were trimmed by 4 bases and 7 bases, with 11 bases remaining between them. CDR3 residues: CASSSDWRNEQFF. In nucleotides, the CDR3 is TGTGCCAGCAGCTCGGACTGGCGTAATGAGCAGTTCTTC.

The chain combines TRBV5-4 with TRBJ2-7; 9 nucleotides agree with TRBD1. CDR3 length equals 15 residues. Germline trimming cut 2 bases from V and 6 bases from J; bases unmatched to any gene: 9. Germline V gene lookup returns CDR1 SGHNT and CDR2 YYREEE (reference sequence). CDR3: CASSFDRGISREQYF. In DNA, the CDR3 is TGTGCCAGCAGCTTCGACAGGGGGATTTCGCGCGAGCAGTACTTC.

This clone was observed a handful of times. The J gene is TRBJ2-7, the V gene TRBV30; 8 bases map to TRBD2. CDR3 length: 13 amino acids. In germline, CDR1 is GTSNPN, CDR2 SVGIG (reference sequence). The ends lost 5 bases at V and 0 bases at J; junction bases unmatched: 3. This CDR3 is CAWRGRSSYEQYF. The CDR3 DNA is TGTGCCTGGCGCGGGAGGAGCTCCTACGAGCAGTACTTC. Full variable domain (outside the CDR3, taken from reference TRBV30 and TRBJ2-7): SQTIHQWPATLVQPVGSPLSLECTVEGTSNPNLYWYRQAAGRGLQLLFYSVGIGQISSEVPQNLSASRPQDRQFILSSKKLLLSDSGFYLCAWRGRSSYEQYFGPGTRLTVT.

By sample share, this clone is medium-sized. The chain is built from TRBV4-3 and TRBJ2-2, with D possibly being TRBD1 (5 bases). The CDR3 has 16 residues. V was shortened by 0 bases and J by 0 bases, with 8 bases between the two germline ends. CDR1 is LGHNA and CDR2 is YSLEER in the germline V gene. The DNA of the CDR3 is TGCGCCAGCAGCCAAGATCGGACATCGAACACCGGGGAGCTGTTTTTT. Translating gives CASSQDRTSNTGELFF.

The V call is TRBV5-1, the J call TRBJ2-5; tentatively, D is TRBD1 (5 bases). Germline V lookup: CDR1 SGHRS, CDR2 YFSETQ. Trimming cost V 0 bases and J 4 bases, with 13 bases left between them. This CDR3 comprises 15 residues. CDR3 DNA: TGCGCCAGCAGCTTGGGTGCCCAGGGTGGAGAGACCCAGTACTTC. Amino acid sequence: CASSLGAQGGETQYF.

The gene calls are TRBV3-1 (or the pseudogene TRBV3-2) and TRBJ2-6; 7 positions match TRBD1. CDR1 is LGHDT, CDR2 YNNKEL, per germline (reference sequence). The CDR3 sequence is 18 residues long. V shed 1 base, J shed 0 bases, and the junction held 6 bases outside the gene matches. CDR3 residues: CASSQAWTGVSGANVLTF. The CDR3 bases are TGTGCCAGCAGCCAAGCGTGGACAGGTGTCTCTGGGGCCAACGTCCTGACTTTC.

The rearrangement joins TRBV6-5 to TRBJ2-4, with 7 bases fitting TRBD2. Germline V CDR1 and CDR2: MNHEY, SVGAGI. Trimming removed 5 bases from V and 0 bases from J; junction bases left unmatched: 4. The length of the CDR3 is 15 residues. DNA for the CDR3: TGTGCCAGCAGTCTAGCGGACTTAGCCAAAAACATTCAGTACTTC. Protein product: CASSLADLAKNIQYF.

This chain links TRBV4-1 with TRBJ2-1; 15 nucleotides match TRBD2. V lost 0 bases and J lost 0; bases outside the gene matches: 6. The CDR3 has 20 residues. Per germline, CDR1 MGHRA and CDR2 YSYEKL. The CDR3: CASSQDTGLAGGHSYNEQFF. The CDR3 DNA reads TGCGCCAGCAGCCAAGATACGGGACTAGCGGGGGGCCACTCCTACAATGAGCAGTTCTTC.

This clone showed up just once. For the CDR3, the DNA is TGTGCCAGCAGCTTAAGGCCTAGCATTCGGGTCGGGGAGCTGTTTTTT. This sequence encodes CASSLRPSIRVGELFF. The chain recombines TRBV7-3 with TRBJ2-2; tentative D call: TRBD2 (5 bases). Germline values: CDR1 SGHTA, CDR2 FQGTGA. The CDR3 is 16 residues long. The V and J ends lost 1 base and 7 bases respectively, with 16 bases between them.

The V gene is TRBV30, the J gene TRBJ1-2; D not resolved. Germline CDR1 and CDR2: GTSNPN and SVGIG (reference sequence). The germline V and J ends were trimmed by 4 bases and 4 bases, with 7 bases remaining between them. The CDR3 sequence is 11 residues long. The CDR3 loop reads CAWNRAYGYTF. The CDR3 DNA sequence: TGTGCCTGGAATAGAGCCTATGGCTACACCTTC.